Many counts were recorded for the clone carrying this TCR beta chain. Antigen unknown. The sample comes from a study of CD8 T cells in ankylosing spondylitis. Overall study results and limits: Made up of about eight highly homologous variants, a TCR beta motif appeared characteristic of ankylosing spondylitis blood. Reportedly, significant enrichment of disease-linked clones occurred in matched ankylosing spondylitis synovial fluid.

From germline, CDR1 is SGHRS and CDR2 YFSETQ. The CDR3 has 15 residues. V was clipped by 0 bases and J by 3 bases, with 12 bases between them. The authors made TCR beta libraries by quantitative 5'-RACE with molecular barcodes. TCRdb called the 5' RACE reads again in MiXCR, with one record for every CDR3 protein. The sample records around 230,000 distinct CDR3 sequences, 8.6% being singletons. The V and J genes are TRBV5-1 and TRBJ1-1, with D maybe TRBD1 (6 bases). The sequencing input was blood, either unsorted or a sorted T cell fraction (not recorded which). The clonotype comes from a male donor with ankylosing spondylitis or in good health (not recorded which). CDR3 nucleotides: TGCGCCAGCAGCTTGGCGGGGGGCACGTACACTGAAGCTTTCTTT. Protein: CASSLAGGTYTEAFF.